This entry is about one T cell receptor beta chain. The record originates from a study of response to subunit inactivated influenza vaccine. The V and J ends lost 4 bases and 4 bases respectively, with 11 bases between them. CDR1 MDHEN and CDR2 SYDVKM come from the germline V gene. The CDR3 covers 15 residues. MiXCR, applied by TCRdb to the RT-PCR reads, yields one record per CDR3 protein. The repertoire holds around 570,000 distinct CDR3 sequences, with 11% as singletons. These data also featured in a second study, about T cells expressing NK-cell markers. That source reports: TCR beta libraries carry UMIs added by 5'RACE template switching. Within several experiments, an anti-gamma-delta TCR antibody kept the sorting limited to alpha-beta TCR T cells. A handful of donors' CD3+CD56-NKG2C+ cells were dominated by the same clonotypes.

V gene TRBV28 combines with J gene TRBJ1-6; weak D call: TRBD1 (6 bases). The sample in question was PBMCs from blood, obtained on the day of vaccination. The origin of this receptor is a man aged 45-60 years who received an inactivated influenza vaccine. For the CDR3, the DNA is TGTGCCAGCAGTTCTACAAGGGGGTATAATTCACCCCTCCACTTT. Translated, it gives CASSSTRGYNSPLHF.